This T cell receptor (beta chain) was profiled in a study of blood T cell repertoires in COVID-19. The length of the CDR3 is 14 residues. Trimming took 5 bases from V and 6 from J, leaving 13 bases between them. Germline V lookup: CDR1 MNHEY, CDR2 SMNVEV (reference sequence). This clone is a singleton in its sample. Clones were read by immunoSEQ multiplex PCR, and TCRdb kept only the in-frame ones, dropping some. The profile covers about 160,000 clones, with more than 70% appearing a single time and approximately 4% taken by the ten largest. The chain couples TRBV27 to TRBJ2-2; a possible D gene is TRBD2 (5 bases). This receptor was obtained from a woman aged 45 to 65 in a cohort exposed to, infected with or recovered from COVID-19 (not recorded which). Sequencing was performed on PBMCs or T cells enriched from blood (not recorded which). The CDR3 nucleotides read TGTGCCAGCAGTCCGGGGTACCGAGCCGGGGAGCTGTTTTTT. Translated: CASSPGYRAGELFF.